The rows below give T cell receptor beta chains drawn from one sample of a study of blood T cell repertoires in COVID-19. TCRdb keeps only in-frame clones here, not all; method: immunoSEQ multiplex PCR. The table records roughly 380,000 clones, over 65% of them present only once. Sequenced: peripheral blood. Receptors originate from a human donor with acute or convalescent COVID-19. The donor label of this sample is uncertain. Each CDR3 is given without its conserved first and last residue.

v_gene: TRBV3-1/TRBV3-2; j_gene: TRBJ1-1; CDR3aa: ASSQAQGLAF
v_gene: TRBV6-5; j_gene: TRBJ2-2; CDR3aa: ASSYSIARTGELF
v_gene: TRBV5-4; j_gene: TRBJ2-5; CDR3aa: ASRTSGRSETQY
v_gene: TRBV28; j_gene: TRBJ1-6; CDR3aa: ASSSPVAGGLGSPLH
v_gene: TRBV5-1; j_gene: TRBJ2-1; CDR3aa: ATAPKGFDNEQF
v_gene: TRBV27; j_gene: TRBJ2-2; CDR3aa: ASSQTPRQVYTGELF
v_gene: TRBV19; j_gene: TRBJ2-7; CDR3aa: ASSNLRDTNYEQY
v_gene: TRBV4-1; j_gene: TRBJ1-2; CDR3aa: ASSQAVVGPYGYT
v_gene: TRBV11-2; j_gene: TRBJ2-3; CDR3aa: ASSLVQGTDTQY
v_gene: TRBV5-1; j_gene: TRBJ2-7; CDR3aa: ASSSRGLATYEQY
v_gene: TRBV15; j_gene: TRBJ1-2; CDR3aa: ATSRYGQGVYNYGYT
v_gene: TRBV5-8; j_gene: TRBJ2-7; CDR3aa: ASSPDQRRSYEQY
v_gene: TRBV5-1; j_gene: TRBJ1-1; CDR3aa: ASSLPGTAMNTEAF
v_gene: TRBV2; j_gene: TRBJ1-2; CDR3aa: ASSDGRSNYGYT
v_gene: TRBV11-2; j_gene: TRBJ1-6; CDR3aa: ASSLGQGVFNSPLH
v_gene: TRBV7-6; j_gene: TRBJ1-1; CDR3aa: ASSFEAGWNTEAF
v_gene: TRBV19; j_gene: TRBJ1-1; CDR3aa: ASSPKALGLNTEAF
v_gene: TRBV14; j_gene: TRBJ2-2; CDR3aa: ASSQYRGTGELF
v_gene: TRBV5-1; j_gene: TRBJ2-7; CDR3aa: ASSPGSGTYEQY
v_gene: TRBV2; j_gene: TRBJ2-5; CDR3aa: ASSQEHTYQETQY
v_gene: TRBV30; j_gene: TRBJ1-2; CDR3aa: AWDERPGQLYGYT
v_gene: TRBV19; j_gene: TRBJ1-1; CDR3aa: ASSIRTGRNTEAF